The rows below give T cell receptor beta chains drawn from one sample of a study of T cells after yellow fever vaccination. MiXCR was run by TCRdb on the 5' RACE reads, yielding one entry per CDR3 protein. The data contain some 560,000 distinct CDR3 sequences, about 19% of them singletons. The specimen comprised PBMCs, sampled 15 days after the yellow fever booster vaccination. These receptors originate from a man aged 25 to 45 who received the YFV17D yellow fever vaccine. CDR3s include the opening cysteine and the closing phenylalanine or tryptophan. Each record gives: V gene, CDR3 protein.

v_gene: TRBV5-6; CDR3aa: CASSPYSSYEQYF
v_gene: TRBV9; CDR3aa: CASSVDGTATYEQYF
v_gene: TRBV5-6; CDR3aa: CASSLAGNYGYTF
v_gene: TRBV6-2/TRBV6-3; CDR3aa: CASIQDRVANQPQHF
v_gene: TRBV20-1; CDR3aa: CSARPPSGRGYQETQYF
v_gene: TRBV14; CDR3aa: CASSQVDQTFREQYF
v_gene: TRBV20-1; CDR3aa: CSARIGYREPPGTQYF
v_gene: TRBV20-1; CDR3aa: CSAPSGSSYNSPLHF
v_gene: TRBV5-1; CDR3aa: CASSFGGPQETQYF
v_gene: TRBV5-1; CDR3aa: CASSQKKNIQYF
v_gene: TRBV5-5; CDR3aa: CASSQDGIYNEQFF
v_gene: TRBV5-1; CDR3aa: CASQPTPLAKNIQYF
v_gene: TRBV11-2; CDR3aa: CASGRGTEVQNIQYF
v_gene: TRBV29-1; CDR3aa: CSGLAGVGQFF
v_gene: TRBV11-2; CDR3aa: CASSLRGIPADTQYF
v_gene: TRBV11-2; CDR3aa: CASSFSSQKYYNEQFF
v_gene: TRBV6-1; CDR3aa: CASTWSLYNEQFF
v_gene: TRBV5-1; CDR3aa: CASSLDRYTGELFF
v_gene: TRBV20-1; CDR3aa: CSALAPGGGTDTQYF
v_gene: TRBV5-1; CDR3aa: CASSSFSSGSSNEQFF
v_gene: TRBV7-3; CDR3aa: CASSLDSEEDTEAFF
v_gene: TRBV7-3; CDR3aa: CASSLNRGANTEAFF
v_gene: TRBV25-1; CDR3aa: CASSETGSNQPQHF
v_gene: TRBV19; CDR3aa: CATWGLAGVQRNEQFF
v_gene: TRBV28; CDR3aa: CASRGAGITYEQYF
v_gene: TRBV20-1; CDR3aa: CSALPLAGMDEQFF
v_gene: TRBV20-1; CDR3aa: CSATGTSKQPQHF
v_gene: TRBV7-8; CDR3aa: CASTGGLADYEQYF
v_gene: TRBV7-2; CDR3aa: CASSDRVLSQETQYF
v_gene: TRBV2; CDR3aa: CASSLDGGLQETQYF
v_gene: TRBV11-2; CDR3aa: CASSPTRGGGTDTQYF
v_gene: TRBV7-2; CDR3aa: CASRPAGGSYEQYF
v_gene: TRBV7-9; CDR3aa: CASSLEAGYNEQFF
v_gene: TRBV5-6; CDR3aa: CASSYRTFAYEQYF
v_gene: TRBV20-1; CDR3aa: CSASPLAGVGETQYF
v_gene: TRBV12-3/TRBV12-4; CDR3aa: CASSIQGRVRNQPQHF
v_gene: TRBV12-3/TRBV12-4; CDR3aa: CASTKAGEWYEQYF
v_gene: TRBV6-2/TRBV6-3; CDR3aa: CASIRGGSDYEQYF
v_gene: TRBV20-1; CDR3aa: CSARQVGGEKLFF
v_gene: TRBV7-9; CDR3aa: CASNRDRVSGNEQFF
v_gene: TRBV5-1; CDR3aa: CASSLVGGELEQFF